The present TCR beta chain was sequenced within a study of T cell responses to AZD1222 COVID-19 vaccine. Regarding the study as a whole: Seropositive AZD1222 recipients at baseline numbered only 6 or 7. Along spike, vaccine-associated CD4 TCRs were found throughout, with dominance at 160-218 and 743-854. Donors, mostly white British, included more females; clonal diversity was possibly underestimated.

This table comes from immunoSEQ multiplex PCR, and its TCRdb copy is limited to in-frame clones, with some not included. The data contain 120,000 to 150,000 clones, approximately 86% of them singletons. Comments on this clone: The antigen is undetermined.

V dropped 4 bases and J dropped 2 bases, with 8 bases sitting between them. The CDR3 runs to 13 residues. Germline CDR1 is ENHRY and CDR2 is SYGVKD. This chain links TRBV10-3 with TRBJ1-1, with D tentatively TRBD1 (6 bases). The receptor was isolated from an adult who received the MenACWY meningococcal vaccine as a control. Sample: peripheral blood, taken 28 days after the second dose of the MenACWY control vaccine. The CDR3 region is CAISGGANTEAFF. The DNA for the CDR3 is TGTGCCATCAGTGGGGGGGCAAACACTGAAGCTTTCTTT.